A single sample gave rise to the 9 T cell receptor beta chains below, sequenced in a study of T-cell reconstitution after alpha-beta-depleted transplantation in children. A TCRbeta library incorporating unique molecular identifiers was prepared. TCRdb analysed the PCR reads with MiXCR anew, one entry per CDR3 protein. The repertoire has roughly 300,000 distinct CDR3 sequences, 9.5% to 13% of them found once; the top ten carry about 25%. Sequenced here: peripheral blood, sampled 180 days after TCRalphabeta/CD19-depleted stem cell transplant. The receptors derive from a male patient aged 2 to 9 who had a stem cell transplant for chronic granulomatous disease, so the T cells may come from the graft donor.

This clonotype came up many times. This rearrangement joins TRBV5-5 to TRBJ2-3, with D unclear. V lost 5 bases, J lost 2 bases, and 6 bases lay in between. Germline V lookup: CDR1 SGHKS, CDR2 YYEKEE (reference sequence). The CDR3 spans 12 residues. CDR3 protein: CASSRNTDTQYF. In DNA form, the CDR3 reads TGTGCCAGCAGTCGAAACACAGATACGCAGTATTTT.

This clonotype was seen repeatedly, ten times or more. V gene TRBV15 combines with J gene TRBJ1-1; D is undetermined. Trimming shortened V by 1 base and J by 5 bases, and 11 bases separated the two germline ends. The germline V gene has CDR1 LNHNV and CDR2 YYDKDF (reference sequence). The CDR3 covers 14 residues. CDR3 amino acids: CATSRAEKQTEAFF. CDR3 in DNA: TGTGCCACCAGCAGAGCTGAGAAGCAGACTGAAGCTTTCTTT.

At least ten counts were recorded for this clonotype. The chain couples TRBV7-9 to TRBJ2-1; D is possibly TRBD2 (5 bases). V lost 0 bases to trimming and J lost 7 bases, with 10 bases between them. The CDR3 length is 14 residues. CDR1 SEHNR and CDR2 FQNEAQ come from the germline V gene (reference sequence). As DNA, the CDR3 is TGTGCCAGCAGCTTAGCTCCGGGGTTAAATGAGCAGTTCTTC. The encoded protein is CASSLAPGLNEQFF.

This rearrangement joins TRBV5-1 to TRBJ1-4; TRBD1 agrees at 7 bases. V lost 0 bases and J lost 6; bases outside the gene matches: 11. The CDR3 consists of 17 residues. The germline CDR1 and CDR2 sequences are SGHRS and YFSETQ. DNA for the CDR3: TGCGCCAGCAGCTTGGCCAGGGGGAGAGACAGGCATGAAAAACTGTTTTTT. Protein: CASSLARGRDRHEKLFF.

To note about this clonotype: It may be a read error: a sequence one base away is much more abundant. J is TRBJ2-7 and V is TRBV10-2; possible D gene TRBD1, 6 bases. CDR1 WSHSY and CDR2 SAAADI come from the germline V gene. The CDR3 has 14 amino acids. The V end was cut by 8 bases, the J end by 3 bases, with 17 bases between. CDR3 nucleotides: TGCGCCAGCTGGGACCGGGTCAGGGGCTACGAGCAGTACTTC. It is translated as CASWDRVRGYEQYF.

The table lists this clonotype with many counts. V and J are TRBV5-1 and TRBJ1-1; the match to TRBD1 covers 7 bases. The CDR3 has 15 amino acids. V shed 0 bases, J shed 6 bases, and the junction held 8 bases outside the gene matches. CDR1 and CDR2 from the germline V gene are SGHRS and YFSETQ. Here the CDR3 reads CASSLAGGQWPEAFF. CDR3 sequence (DNA): TGCGCCAGCAGCTTGGCCGGGGGACAGTGGCCTGAAGCTTTCTTT.

This clonotype occurred many times. The CDR3 protein is CASSQEGGQGLYEQYF. CDR3 in DNA: TGCGCCAGCAGCCAAGAAGGGGGACAGGGCCTCTACGAGCAGTACTTC. The genes are TRBV4-3 and TRBJ2-7; 9 bases align to TRBD1. J lost 3 bases, V lost 0 bases, and 6 bases had no gene match. Germline CDR1 and CDR2: LGHNA and YSLEER. The CDR3 consists of 16 residues.

The chain joins TRBV27 to TRBJ2-5; 10 bases match TRBD1. The germline V gene has CDR1 MNHEY and CDR2 SMNVEV (reference sequence). CDR3 length: 15 amino acids. J lost 5 bases, V lost 4 bases, and 7 bases had no gene match. This CDR3 is CASSSRADRGETQYF. In DNA, the CDR3 is TGTGCCAGCAGTTCCAGGGCGGACAGGGGGGAGACCCAGTACTTC.

This clonotype has a count of ten or more. The J gene is TRBJ2-5, the V gene TRBV18; a possible D gene is TRBD2 (5 bases). In germline, CDR1 is KGHSH, CDR2 LQKENI. The CDR3 totals 14 residues. V lost 5 bases and J lost 3, with 13 bases in between. The CDR3 loop is CASSSGRAKETQYF. CDR3 in DNA: TGTGCCAGCTCATCGGGGAGAGCTAAAGAGACCCAGTACTTC.